Presented here are 21 T cell receptor beta chains from one specimen sequenced in a study of T cells in Graves' hyperthyroidism and ophthalmopathy (dated by TCRdb to about 2019). The method was multiplex PCR. Instrument used: Illumina HiSeq 2000. Amplification of TCR beta CDR3 regions was carried out from RNA transcripts. The first round of RT-PCR for the TCR CDR3 was performed with the HTBI primer set and the Qiagen OneStep RT-PCR kit. The public sequencing data were trimmed at Q25 with fastp and processed into clonotypes with MiXCR by TCRdb, which kept only in-frame beta chains. Each CDR3 protein gets just one entry, which takes the most common genes and DNA from the rows behind it. Counted in this sample were some 250,000 distinct CDR3 sequences; roughly 15% of them appeared once. The ten largest clones take up 30% to 35% of the sample. Material for sequencing was blood. These receptors were obtained from a woman aged 45-65 years with Graves' hyperthyroidism that later progressed to Graves' ophthalmopathy.

The chain is built from TRBV7-4 and TRBJ2-1; weak D call: TRBD2 (6 bases). Germline V gene data show CDR1 as SGHVT and CDR2 as SQSDAQ. Trimming pared 5 bases from V and 5 bases from J, leaving 16 bases between. CDR3 length: 15 amino acids. The CDR3 here is CASSPGLRPDNEQFF. The DNA for the CDR3 is TGTGCCAGCAGCCCGGGACTCCGGCCGGACAATGAGCAGTTCTTC.

This clonotype was counted many times. This chain uses TRBV6-1 with TRBJ2-5; D not resolved. The CDR3 is 13 amino acids. Trimming stripped 11 bases from V and 0 bases from J, with 13 bases between. Germline CDR1 and CDR2: MNHNS and SASEGT. CDR3 in amino acids: CASNVAYQETQYF. CDR3 DNA: TGTGCCTCCAATGTAGCTTACCAAGAGACCCAGTACTTC.

In regard to this clonotype: A read error may explain this, as a much larger clone is one base away. The chain uses TRBV28 and TRBJ2-6, with a tentative D call TRBD1 (5 bases). Germline V CDR1 and CDR2: MDHEN, SYDVKM. The CDR3 loop spans 18 amino acids. The CDR3 reads CASSPLIRIGSGANVPTF. CDR3 nucleotide sequence: TGTGCCAGCAGTCCCCTTATCAGAATCGGGTCTGGGGCCAACGTCCCGACTTTC.

This clonotype was seen a few times. V gene TRBV18 combines with J gene TRBJ2-3; D is undetermined. This CDR3 is 13 amino acids long. The germline CDR1 and CDR2 sequences are KGHSH and LQKENI. V shed 0 bases and J shed 2 bases, with 3 bases lying between them. CDR3 in DNA: TGTGCCAGCTCACCACCATTCACAGATACGCAGTATTTT. Its translation: CASSPPFTDTQYF.

This clonotype was observed many times. The chain has TRBV24-1 and TRBJ2-6; no clear D gene. Germline lookup yields CDR1 KGHDR and CDR2 SFDVKD. V was cut by 0 bases and J by 4 bases, with 9 bases left in between. The CDR3 length is 16 residues. The CDR3 sequence: CATSDLLRAGANVLTF. The CDR3 DNA follows: TGTGCCACCAGTGATTTGCTCCGGGCCGGGGCCAACGTCCTGACTTTC.

The genes are TRBV12-5 and TRBJ1-2; D gene ambiguous. The CDR3 extends over 13 amino acids. CDR1 is LGHNT and CDR2 is FRNRAP in the germline V gene. V dropped 1 base and J dropped 3 bases, with 6 bases sitting between them. CDR3 DNA sequence: TGTGCTAGTGGTTTGGATCAGGACTATGGCTACACCTTC. This translates into CASGLDQDYGYTF.

V is TRBV28 and J is TRBJ1-6; a possible D gene is TRBD1 (5 bases). Germline CDR1 is MDHEN and CDR2 is SYDVKM. The CDR3 spans 15 residues. The V gene lost 5 bases and the J gene lost 3 bases, with 11 bases spanning the gap. CDR3 region: CASSSRDGYNSPLHF. In DNA, the CDR3 is TGTGCCAGCAGTAGCCGGGACGGCTATAATTCACCCCTCCACTTT.

This clonotype was counted many times. The J gene is TRBJ2-2, the V gene TRBV6-9; D might be TRBD2 (5 bases). Germline lookup yields CDR1 MNHGY and CDR2 SVAAGI. V dropped 5 bases and J dropped 4 bases, with 20 bases sitting between them. The CDR3 loop spans 17 amino acids. CDR3 nucleotide sequence: TGTGCCAGCAGTCACCCCCCTTCGGGAATGGTCACCGGGGAGCTGTTTTTT. Protein sequence: CASSHPPSGMVTGELFF.

The chain uses TRBV28 and TRBJ2-7; D may match TRBD1 or TRBD2 (5 bases each). V lost 2 bases and J lost 2, with 10 bases in between. Looked up from germline, CDR1 is MDHEN and CDR2 is SYDVKM. The CDR3 contains 14 residues. The DNA of the CDR3 is TGTGCCAGCAGTTTAGGGGACCGGGCCTACGAGCAGTACTTC. Translated, it gives CASSLGDRAYEQYF.

This clonotype occurred many times. The J gene is TRBJ2-4, the V gene TRBV5-1, with D uncertain. V lost 1 base and J lost 1, with 12 bases in between. The CDR3 is 16 residues long. Germline-derived CDR1 and CDR2 are SGHRS and YFSETQ. CDR3 nucleotide sequence: TGCGCCAGCAGCTTGACTGGGCAGTCGGCCAAAAACATTCAGTACTTC. This sequence encodes CASSLTGQSAKNIQYF.

The sample holds many counts of this clonotype. The rearrangement uses TRBV7-9 and TRBJ1-4; D is unclear. Germline assignment: CDR1 SEHNR and CDR2 FQNEAQ (reference sequence). Trimming stripped 2 bases from V and 5 bases from J, with 3 bases between. The CDR3 loop spans 12 amino acids. The CDR3 spells CASSLQNEKLFF. CDR3 bases: TGTGCCAGCAGCTTACAGAATGAAAAACTGTTTTTT.

This clonotype was found many times. The CDR3 reads CASSLGLAGSSDTQYF. CDR3 sequence (DNA): TGCGCCAGCAGCTTAGGGCTAGCGGGATCGTCAGATACGCAGTATTTT. The chain couples TRBV5-1 to TRBJ2-3, with TRBD2 matching 9 bases. From germline, CDR1 is SGHRS and CDR2 YFSETQ. The ends lost 2 bases at V and 4 bases at J; junction bases unmatched: 8. This CDR3 spans 16 amino acids.

The V call is TRBV5-5, the J call TRBJ1-2; possible D gene TRBD1, 6 bases. Germline lookup yields CDR1 SGHKS and CDR2 YYEKEE (reference sequence). CDR3 size: 16 residues. The V end was cut by 3 bases, the J end by 4 bases, with 19 bases between. Here the CDR3 DNA reads TGTGCCAGCAGCTCCATACCCCCGACAGGCACCTATGGCTACACCTTC. Protein: CASSSIPPTGTYGYTF.

This clonotype occurred many times. The chain combines TRBV28 with TRBJ2-7; D is possibly TRBD1 (6 bases). This CDR3 spans 17 amino acids. The V end lost 1 base, the J end lost 6 bases, and 22 bases lay between the germline ends. Germline CDR1 reads MDHEN; CDR2 reads SYDVKM. In DNA form, the CDR3 reads TGTGCCAGCAGTTTATTTCACAGGGTTTCCCTCTTTATCGAGCAGTACTTC. This gives the protein CASSLFHRVSLFIEQYF.

The chain has TRBV11-2 and TRBJ2-3, with 7 bases that match TRBD1. The CDR3 spans 14 residues. Germline V gene sequence: CDR1 SGHAT, CDR2 FQNNGV. J gave up 3 bases and V 3 bases, and 3 bases lay outside the gene matches. The CDR3 coding sequence is TGTGCCAGCAGCTTTCGACAGGGAACAGATACGCAGTATTTT. Translating it yields CASSFRQGTDTQYF.

The sample holds many counts of this clonotype. V and J are TRBV18 and TRBJ2-1; D may be TRBD2 (5 bases). CDR1 and CDR2 from the germline V gene are KGHSH and LQKENI. This CDR3 contains 16 residues. The V and J ends lost 4 bases and 3 bases respectively, with 16 bases between them. CDR3 amino acids: CASSLSSRSGYNEQFF. The DNA of the CDR3 is TGTGCCAGCTCACTCTCTAGCCGGAGTGGCTACAATGAGCAGTTCTTC.

This clonotype was seen many times. This chain joins TRBV30 and TRBJ2-1, with 12 bases matching TRBD2. V lost 3 bases to trimming and J lost 14 bases; unmatched junction nucleotides: 5. The CDR3 has 12 residues. Germline CDR1 reads GTSNPN; CDR2 reads SVGIG (reference sequence). The CDR3 region has the DNA TGTGCCTGGAGCGCTAGCGGGAGGGGGGAGTTCTTC. It yields the protein CAWSASGRGEFF.

This clonotype was observed at least ten times. V gene TRBV29-1 combines with J gene TRBJ2-1, with D uncertain. The CDR3 spans 11 residues. Germline loops: CDR1 SQVTM, CDR2 ANQGSEA. Between the trimmed V and J ends, which lost 4 bases and 6 bases, there was a span of 7 bases. The CDR3 nucleotides read TGCAGCGTTGGGTCTAGCAATGAGCAGTTCTTC. Protein: CSVGSSNEQFF.

This clonotype showed up many times. The chain carries TRBV2 and TRBJ2-3; 8 bases fit TRBD1. J gave up 1 base and V 4 bases, and 4 bases lay outside the gene matches. The CDR3 is made up of 15 amino acids. The germline CDR1 and CDR2 sequences are SNHLY and FYNNEI. CDR3 sequence: CASSARDRRTDTQYF. CDR3 DNA: TGTGCCAGCAGTGCCCGGGACAGGCGCACAGATACGCAGTATTTT. Variable domain in full (rest from reference TRBV2 and TRBJ2-3): EPEVTQTPSHQVTQMGQEVILRCVPISNHLYFYWYRQILGQKVEFLVSFYNNEISEKSEIFDDQFSVERPDGSNFTLKIRSTKLEDSAMYFCASSARDRRTDTQYFGPGTRLTVL.

This clonotype was detected many times. J is TRBJ2-3 and V is TRBV20-1; the match to TRBD2 covers 7 bases. The CDR3 has 14 amino acids. J gave up 2 bases and V 7 bases, and 9 bases lay outside the gene matches. Germline CDR1 is DFQATT and CDR2 is SNEGSKA (reference sequence). As DNA, the CDR3 is TGCAGTGGGGGAGAGCTAGCGGTCACAGATACGCAGTATTTT. It specifies CSGGELAVTDTQYF.

This clonotype turned up a few times. This chain connects TRBV11-2 to TRBJ1-1; 7 bases match TRBD1. V was clipped by 1 base and J by 0 bases; unmatched bases: 8. CDR3 length: 17 amino acids. In germline, CDR1 is SGHAT, CDR2 FQNNGV. The CDR3 sequence is CASSLVSDRAMNTEAFF. CDR3 DNA sequence: TGTGCCAGCAGCTTAGTGAGCGACAGGGCAATGAACACTGAAGCTTTCTTT.